This T cell receptor (beta chain) was documented in a study of T cell responses to AZD1222 COVID-19 vaccine. Study-level points and caveats: Receipt of two AZD1222 doses was followed by a rise in Spike-specific TCR breadth and depth. At baseline, seropositivity was found in only six or seven AZD1222 recipients. Clonal diversity may have been underestimated, and the donors were mostly white British, with more females than males. After the peak T cell response, and only then, were repertoires sampled.

On this clone itself: The target antigen is unknown.

The table came from immunoSEQ multiplex PCR; TCRdb's copy has only in-frame clones and leaves some out. The top ten clones hold around 10% of a sample with tens of thousands of clones, approximately 83% of them seen once. The CDR3 has 17 amino acids. V lost 5 bases, J lost 1 base, and 8 bases stayed unmatched. The germline V gene encodes CDR1 SGHNT and CDR2 YENEEA. The clonotype comes from an adult who received the AZD1222 COVID-19 vaccine. Specimen: peripheral blood, collected 28 days after the second AZD1222 dose. The chain joins TRBV11-3 to TRBJ2-7; 13 nucleotides line up with TRBD2. The DNA of the CDR3 is TGTGCCAGCAGCAAGGGGACTAGCGGGATTCGGTCCTACGAGCAGTACTTC. It codes for CASSKGTSGIRSYEQYF. The complete variable domain, with remaining parts taken from reference TRBV11-3 and TRBJ2-7, reads EAGVVQSPRYKIIEKKQPVAFWCNPISGHNTLYWYLQNLGQGPELLIRYENEEAVDDSQLPKDRFSAERLKGVDSTLKIQPAELGDSAVYLCASSKGTSGIRSYEQYFGPGTRLTVT.